These 19 T cell receptor beta chains share one sample of origin, sequenced in a study of T cell responses to AZD1222 COVID-19 vaccine. Sequencing was performed with immunoSEQ multiplex PCR; in TCRdb, only in-frame clones are kept and a portion is missing. The repertoire holds around 150,000 clones, with about 91% as singletons. The sample was peripheral blood, taken 28 days after the second AZD1222 dose. These receptors all come from an adult who received the AZD1222 COVID-19 vaccine.

The chain combines TRBV6-5 with TRBJ1-5; D is unclear. In germline, CDR1 is MNHEY, CDR2 SVGAGI. V gave up 5 bases and J gave up 0 bases, with 11 bases separating them. CDR3 length: 15 amino acids. The CDR3 DNA sequence: TGTGCCAGCAGTCTTTTCTTTTATAGCAATCAGCCCCAGCATTTT. Translated: CASSLFFYSNQPQHF.

The chain uses TRBV27 and TRBJ1-5, with 7 bases that match TRBD1. The CDR3 has 15 residues. Germline loops: CDR1 MNHEY, CDR2 SMNVEV (reference sequence). The V segment lost 6 bases and the J segment 1 base; nucleotides outside the gene matches: 6. The CDR3 region is CASSQGVSSNQPQHF. The DNA of the CDR3 is TGTGCCAGCAGCCAGGGGGTATCCAGCAATCAGCCCCAGCATTTT.

V usage is TRBV2 and J usage is TRBJ1-1, with D possibly being TRBD1 (6 bases). Germline CDR1 reads SNHLY; CDR2 reads FYNNEI. The CDR3 extends over 15 amino acids. V lost 4 bases and J 4 bases, leaving 16 bases between the germline ends. The CDR3 bases are TGTGCCAGCAGTGGGAACAGGGTGGGGACCACTGAAGCTTTCTTT. Its protein is CASSGNRVGTTEAFF.

The chain carries TRBV4-2 and TRBJ2-1; D is unclear. The V end lost 0 bases, the J end lost 7 bases, and 10 bases lay between the germline ends. Germline CDR1 reads LGHNA; CDR2 reads YNFKEQ. The CDR3 length is 14 residues. CDR3 sequence reads: CASSQEFAENEQFF. The DNA of the CDR3 is TGTGCCAGCAGCCAAGAGTTCGCGGAGAATGAGCAGTTCTTC.

The V call is TRBV19, the J call TRBJ1-6; a weak D match, TRBD1 (5 bases). The germline V gene encodes CDR1 LNHDA and CDR2 SQIVND (reference sequence). The germline V and J ends were trimmed by 7 bases and 4 bases, with 20 bases remaining between them. The CDR3 is 17 amino acids. CDR3: CASTPWGGGLYNSPLHF. CDR3 in DNA: TGTGCCAGTACCCCTTGGGGCGGGGGACTTTATAATTCACCCCTCCACTTT. The whole variable domain, filled in from reference TRBV19 and TRBJ1-6, reads DGGITQSPKYLFRKEGQNVTLSCEQNLNHDAMYWYRQDPGQGLRLIYYSQIVNDFQKGDIAEGYSVSREKKESFPLTVTSAQKNPTAFYLCASTPWGGGLYNSPLHFGNGTRLTVT.

V is TRBV19 and J is TRBJ1-6; D possibly corresponds to TRBD1 (5 bases). Trimming left V 4 bases short and J 9 bases short, with 7 bases between. CDR1 LNHDA and CDR2 SQIVND come from the germline V gene (reference sequence). CDR3 length: 12 residues. The CDR3 nucleotides are TGTGCCAGTAGTAGCAGGGTTTCACCCCTCCACTTT. It is translated as CASSSRVSPLHF. The entire variable domain, with the rest obtained from reference TRBV19 and TRBJ1-6, is as follows: DGGITQSPKYLFRKEGQNVTLSCEQNLNHDAMYWYRQDPGQGLRLIYYSQIVNDFQKGDIAEGYSVSREKKESFPLTVTSAQKNPTAFYLCASSSRVSPLHFGNGTRLTVT.

The chain links TRBV18 to TRBJ1-2; D is perhaps TRBD1 (5 bases). CDR1 and CDR2 from the germline V gene are KGHSH and LQKENI. Trimming left V 0 bases short and J 4 bases short, with 9 bases between. This CDR3 has 14 amino acids. The CDR3: CASSPPGAGYGYTF. The CDR3 DNA reads TGTGCCAGCTCACCACCCGGGGCGGGCTATGGCTACACCTTC.

The rearrangement links TRBV6-1 to TRBJ2-7; D is uncertain. From germline, CDR1 is MNHNS and CDR2 SASEGT. Deletions cut 1 base from V and 2 bases from J, with 9 bases between. The CDR3 is made up of 14 amino acids. The CDR3, as DNA: TGTGCCAGCAGTGAAGTAGGCAGCGCCTACGAGCAGTACTTC. It yields the protein CASSEVGSAYEQYF.

This sequence joins TRBV19 and TRBJ2-7, with D maybe TRBD2 (5 bases). Trimming pared 5 bases from V and 0 bases from J, leaving 5 bases between. The CDR3 totals 12 residues. Germline V gene sequence: CDR1 LNHDA, CDR2 SQIVND (reference sequence). Written as DNA, the CDR3 is TGTGCCAGTAGTCGGGGCTCCTACGAGCAGTACTTC. It codes for CASSRGSYEQYF.

The J gene is TRBJ1-1, the V gene TRBV7-9, with D unresolved. The CDR3 loop spans 11 amino acids. V gave up 5 bases and J gave up 4 bases, with 5 bases separating them. Germline assignment: CDR1 SEHNR and CDR2 FQNEAQ (reference sequence). The CDR3: CASSPGTEAFF. The CDR3 DNA reads TGTGCCAGCAGCCCGGGCACTGAAGCTTTCTTT.

This rearrangement joins TRBV7-2 to TRBJ2-2; TRBD2 matches 14 bases. The CDR3 runs 18 residues. Per the germline V gene, CDR1 is SGHTA and CDR2 is FQGNSA. V was pared by 4 bases and J by 4 bases, with 8 bases of the junction left unmatched. The CDR3 DNA reads TGTGCCAGCAGCTCCAGACTAGCGGGGGGGCCGGGCACCGGGGAGCTGTTTTTT. This sequence encodes CASSSRLAGGPGTGELFF.

V is TRBV5-4 and J is TRBJ2-7; TRBD1 aligns across 9 bases. The V and J ends lost 4 bases and 5 bases, in that order; junction bases with no gene match: 4. Germline CDR1 and CDR2: SGHNT and YYREEE (reference sequence). CDR3 size: 13 residues. The CDR3 loop is CASSLQGADEQYF. The CDR3 DNA is TGTGCCAGCAGCCTACAGGGGGCTGACGAGCAGTACTTC. The full variable domain, its missing parts supplied by reference TRBV5-4 and TRBJ2-7, is ETGVTQSPTHLIKTRGQQVTLRCSSQSGHNTVSWYQQALGQGPQFIFQYYREEENGRGNFPPRFSGLQFPNYSSELNVNALELDDSALYLCASSLQGADEQYFGPGTRLTVT.

The rearrangement links TRBV11-2 to TRBJ2-2, with D possibly being TRBD1 (7 bases). The V and J ends lost 4 bases and 6 bases respectively, with 15 bases between them. The CDR3 has 15 amino acids. CDR1 and CDR2 (germline): SGHAT, FQNNGV. The CDR3 DNA is TGTGCCAGCAGCTCCCGTGGCAGGGGGGCCGGGGAGCTGTTTTTT. Translation: CASSSRGRGAGELFF. Looking up the rest from reference TRBV11-2 and TRBJ2-2 gives the full variable domain: EAGVAQSPRYKIIEKRQSVAFWCNPISGHATLYWYQQILGQGPKLLIQFQNNGVVDDSQLPKDRFSAERLKGVDSTLKIQPAKLEDSAVYLCASSSRGRGAGELFFGEGSRLTVL.

Only one count was recorded for this clone. This chain links TRBV4-2 with TRBJ1-1, with TRBD1 matching over 9 bases. In germline, CDR1 is LGHNA, CDR2 YNFKEQ. Trimming cost V 5 bases and J 13 bases; bases outside gene matches: 8. The CDR3 runs to 12 residues. CDR3 sequence reads: CASSKTGGLSFF. Written as DNA, the CDR3 is TGTGCCAGCAGCAAGACAGGGGGTTTGAGTTTCTTT.

The rearrangement joins TRBV27 to TRBJ1-2; no clear D. This CDR3 spans 13 amino acids. Trimming shortened V by 3 bases and J by 5 bases, and 10 bases separated the two germline ends. In germline, CDR1 is MNHEY, CDR2 SMNVEV (reference sequence). This CDR3 reads CASSLSARYGYTF. DNA for the CDR3: TGTGCCAGCAGTTTGTCCGCTCGGTATGGCTACACCTTC.

The chain employs TRBV4-2 and TRBJ1-6, with a tentative D call TRBD1 (5 bases). V dropped 1 base and J dropped 4 bases, with 11 bases sitting between them. The CDR3 is made up of 16 amino acids. Germline CDR1 LGHNA, CDR2 YNFKEQ. DNA of the CDR3: TGTGCCAGCAGCCAAGGGGGGTTGGCTTATAATTCACCCCTCCACTTT. Amino acid sequence: CASSQGGLAYNSPLHF.

V is TRBV5-8 and J is TRBJ2-6, with a weak D call TRBD2 (5 bases). The V gene lost 0 bases and the J gene lost 1 base, with 14 bases spanning the gap. Germline loops: CDR1 SGHTS, CDR2 YDEGEE. This CDR3 has 18 residues. DNA for the CDR3: TGTGCCAGCAGCTTGGCCTATTTTCGGGATTCTGGGGCCAACGTCCTGACTTTC. Translating it yields CASSLAYFRDSGANVLTF.

This clone came up a few times. The genes are TRBV12-3 or TRBV12-4 and TRBJ1-4, with D unclear. The CDR3 extends over 13 amino acids. V was cut by 1 base and J by 8 bases, with 8 bases left in between. The CDR3 DNA follows: TGTGCCAGCAGTTTAGGTTCTAGGGAAAAACTGTTTTTT. It translates to CASSLGSREKLFF.

The chain combines TRBV3-1 (or the pseudogene TRBV3-2) with TRBJ1-5; D not resolved. There are 17 residues in the CDR3. With 0 bases removed from V and 3 bases from J, the gap between germline ends came to 15 bases. The germline V gene encodes CDR1 LGHDT and CDR2 YNNKEL (reference sequence). The CDR3 is CASSQDPERFPNQPQHF. The DNA of the CDR3 is TGTGCCAGCAGCCAAGATCCAGAACGGTTCCCCAATCAGCCCCAGCATTTT.